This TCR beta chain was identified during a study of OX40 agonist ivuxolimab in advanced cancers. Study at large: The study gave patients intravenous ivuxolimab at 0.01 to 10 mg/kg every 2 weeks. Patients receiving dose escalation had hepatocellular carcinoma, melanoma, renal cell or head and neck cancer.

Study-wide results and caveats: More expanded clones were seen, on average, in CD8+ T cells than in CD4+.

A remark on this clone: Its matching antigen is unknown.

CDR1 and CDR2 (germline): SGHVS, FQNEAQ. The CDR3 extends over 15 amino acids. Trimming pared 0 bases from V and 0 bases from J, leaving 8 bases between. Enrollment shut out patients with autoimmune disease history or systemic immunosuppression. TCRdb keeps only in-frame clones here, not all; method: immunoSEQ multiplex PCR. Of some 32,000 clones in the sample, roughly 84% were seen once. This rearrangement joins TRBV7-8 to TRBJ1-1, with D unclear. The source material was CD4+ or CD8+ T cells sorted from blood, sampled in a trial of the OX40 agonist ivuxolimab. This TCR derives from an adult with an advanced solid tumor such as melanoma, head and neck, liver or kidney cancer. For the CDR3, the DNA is TGTGCCAGCAGCTTAGCGCCCTACATGAACACTGAAGCTTTCTTT. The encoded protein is CASSLAPYMNTEAFF.